These 28 T cell receptor beta chains came from one sample sequenced in a study of cytomegalovirus exposure and HLA in healthy donors. Primers included in the PCR were 60 Vbeta and 13 Jbeta primers. Assay: immunoSEQ multiplex PCR; the TCRdb copy retains only in-frame clones and omits some. The profile shows some 150,000 clones, less than 85% of them singletons. Sequencing was carried out using PBMCs. Receptors originate from a man in his late teens or twenties in good health and CMV-seropositive.

The chain links TRBV6-1 to TRBJ2-5; 13 bases map to TRBD2. The trim removed 6 bases at V and 5 bases at J, leaving 6 bases unmatched. The CDR3 extends over 15 amino acids. The germline V gene encodes CDR1 MNHNS and CDR2 SASEGT. The CDR3 reads CASRKLAGGRETQYF. In DNA form, the CDR3 reads TGTGCCAGCAGAAAACTAGCGGGGGGGCGGGAGACCCAGTACTTC.

The table lists this clone with a count of one. The V and J genes are TRBV27 and TRBJ1-6; TRBD1 might be the D (5 bases). The CDR3 contains 14 residues. Germline CDR1 MNHEY, CDR2 SMNVEV (reference sequence). The V end was cut by 7 bases, the J end by 10 bases, with 17 bases between. The CDR3 loop is CASTWAGAQSPLHF. Written as DNA, the CDR3 is TGTGCCAGCACCTGGGCTGGGGCTCAATCACCCCTCCACTTT.

The V and J genes are TRBV28 and TRBJ1-2; tentatively, D is TRBD1 (5 bases). The CDR3 has 16 residues. From germline, CDR1 is MDHEN and CDR2 SYDVKM. Trimming left V 5 bases short and J 3 bases short, with 19 bases between. The CDR3 reads CASSPAGPSRDYGYTF. CDR3 coding DNA: TGTGCCAGCAGTCCCGCCGGACCTTCCAGGGACTATGGCTACACCTTC.

The chain couples TRBV6-1 to TRBJ1-5, with TRBD1 identical over 7 bases. The CDR3 runs 13 residues. The germline V gene encodes CDR1 MNHNS and CDR2 SASEGT. The CDR3 nucleotides are TGTGTCGTCAGGGGGGAGGGCAATCAGCCCCAGCATTTT. It encodes CVVRGEGNQPQHF.

This clone was observed a few times. The V gene is TRBV28, the J gene TRBJ2-2; a possible D gene is TRBD2 (6 bases). V was cut by 0 bases and J by 4 bases, with 12 bases left in between. The CDR3 is made up of 16 amino acids. Germline V lookup: CDR1 MDHEN, CDR2 SYDVKM. Written as DNA, the CDR3 is TGTGCCAGCAGTTTATGGGGCGGGGATGGCACCGGGGAGCTGTTTTTT. It specifies CASSLWGGDGTGELFF.

The genes are TRBV27 and TRBJ2-5; no firm D call. The CDR3 runs 13 residues. Trimming stripped 0 bases from V and 4 bases from J, with 6 bases between. Germline CDR1 reads MNHEY; CDR2 reads SMNVEV (reference sequence). The DNA of the CDR3 is TGTGCCAGCAGTTTATCGTTCGGAGAGACCCAGTACTTC. Its translation is CASSLSFGETQYF.

This clone was recorded a few times. Here the CDR3 DNA reads TGTGCCAGCAGCGTAGCGGTGACCACCCAGGTTCAGTACTTC. Its protein product is CASSVAVTTQVQYF. The rearrangement joins TRBV9 to TRBJ2-4; D unclear. Germline CDR1 SGDLS, CDR2 YYNGEE. The CDR3 is made up of 14 amino acids. The V gene lost 0 bases and the J gene lost 11 bases, with 15 bases spanning the gap.

The chain couples TRBV4-1 to TRBJ2-7; D gene ambiguous. Trimming stripped 4 bases from V and 2 bases from J, with 15 bases between. Germline V lookup: CDR1 MGHRA, CDR2 YSYEKL. The CDR3 spans 15 residues. DNA of the CDR3: TGCGCCAGCAGCCCGTCTAAAACGCTTACCTACGAGCAGTACTTC. Amino acid sequence: CASSPSKTLTYEQYF.

J is TRBJ2-5 and V is TRBV10-3; 8 positions match TRBD2. Germline values: CDR1 ENHRY, CDR2 SYGVKD. The CDR3 has 14 residues. Germline trimming cut 2 bases from V and 7 bases from J; bases unmatched to any gene: 6. The CDR3 is CAISEPGLDGTQYF. The CDR3 DNA follows: TGTGCCATCAGTGAGCCGGGACTAGACGGGACCCAGTACTTC.

The V call is TRBV9, the J call TRBJ2-2; 8 bases match TRBD2. V gave up 1 base and J gave up 7 bases; unmatched junction bases: 15. This CDR3 region has 18 residues. From germline, CDR1 is SGDLS and CDR2 YYNGEE. CDR3 in DNA: TGTGCCAGCAGCGTACCTAGGGGGGGAGCGGGAGTAGGCGGGGAGCTGTTTTTT. Translated, it gives CASSVPRGGAGVGGELFF.

In this sample, this clone turned up a few times. J is TRBJ1-5 and V is TRBV6-5; 9 bases agree with TRBD1. Germline V gene sequence: CDR1 MNHEY, CDR2 SVGAGI. V lost 3 bases and J lost 6; bases outside the gene matches: 3. This CDR3 region has 14 residues. CDR3 sequence reads: CASSYGQGTQPQHF. The CDR3 DNA is TGTGCCAGCAGTTATGGACAGGGGACTCAGCCCCAGCATTTT.

A remark on this clone: Other DNA sequences from this sample encode an identical CDR3 as well. The chain couples TRBV27 to TRBJ2-7; TRBD2 aligns across 14 bases. V gave up 1 base and J gave up 3 bases; unmatched junction bases: 8. Germline V gene data show CDR1 as MNHEY and CDR2 as SMNVEV (reference sequence). The CDR3 is made up of 18 amino acids. This CDR3 is CASSLYGLAGGISYEQYF. The CDR3 coding sequence is TGTGCCAGCAGTTTATACGGACTAGCGGGGGGAATTAGCTACGAGCAGTACTTC.

The J gene is TRBJ2-7, the V gene TRBV28; 7 nucleotides agree with TRBD2. The CDR3 has 14 residues. Germline loops: CDR1 MDHEN, CDR2 SYDVKM. V shed 4 bases and J 7 bases; nucleotides not matched to a gene: 10. The CDR3 region is CASSSWGRVDEQYF. The DNA of the CDR3 is TGTGCCAGCAGTTCTTGGGGGAGGGTGGATGAGCAGTACTTC.

The chain combines TRBV19 with TRBJ1-2; 9 bases match TRBD1. The germline gives CDR1 LNHDA, CDR2 SQIVND (reference sequence). The CDR3 totals 15 residues. Germline trimming cut 5 bases from V and 5 bases from J; bases unmatched to any gene: 9. CDR3 protein: CASSAPGQGAYGYTF. The CDR3 coding sequence is TGTGCCAGTAGTGCTCCGGGACAGGGCGCATATGGCTACACCTTC.

The chain has TRBV4-3 and TRBJ2-2; a weak D match, TRBD1 (5 bases). V gave up 3 bases and J gave up 1 base, with 9 bases separating them. Germline V gene lookup returns CDR1 LGHNA and CDR2 YSLEER. The CDR3 totals 15 residues. CDR3: CASSQTRVNTGELFF. In DNA, the CDR3 is TGCGCCAGCAGCCAGACCAGGGTGAACACCGGGGAGCTGTTTTTT.

The chain carries TRBV14 and TRBJ1-1, with 7 nucleotides matching TRBD1. The length of the CDR3 is 13 residues. V shed 5 bases, J shed 6 bases, and the junction held 6 bases outside the gene matches. The V gene's germline CDR1 is SGHDN and CDR2 FVKESK. The CDR3 loop is CASSKQGSAEAFF. The CDR3 nucleotides read TGTGCCAGCAGCAAACAGGGGAGCGCTGAAGCTTTCTTT.

As DNA, the CDR3 is TGTGCCAGCAGCCGGACTAGCGGATTTTCCGATACGCAGTATTTT. It encodes CASSRTSGFSDTQYF. This chain joins TRBV4-2 and TRBJ2-3; TRBD2 matches 10 bases. CDR3 length: 15 residues. The V gene end was trimmed by 4 bases and the J gene end by 6 bases; junction bases not matched to a gene: 7. Per germline, CDR1 LGHNA and CDR2 YNFKEQ.

As for this clone: Other DNA sequences of this sample code for an identical CDR3. This rearrangement joins TRBV28 to TRBJ2-1; TRBD1 agrees at 7 bases. J gave up 7 bases and V 4 bases, and 7 bases lay outside the gene matches. There are 14 residues in the CDR3. Germline CDR1 MDHEN, CDR2 SYDVKM. The CDR3 here is CASSSLDRPNEQFF. CDR3 nucleotide sequence: TGTGCCAGCAGTTCCTTGGACAGGCCGAATGAGCAGTTCTTC.

This rearrangement joins TRBV29-1 to TRBJ2-7; D call uncertain. Germline CDR1 SQVTM, CDR2 ANQGSEA. V shed 2 bases and J shed 11 bases, with 13 bases lying between them. This CDR3 is built from 11 residues. The CDR3 coding sequence is TGCAGCGTTGAAATCAACAGAGCCGAGTACTTC. It specifies CSVEINRAEYF.

The sample holds a few counts of this clone. This chain links TRBV25-1 with TRBJ2-5, with TRBD1 matching over 9 bases. This CDR3 is 14 amino acids long. The germline CDR1 and CDR2 sequences are MGHDK and SYGVNS. Losses at the gene ends were 6 bases for V and 5 bases for J; bases not matched to a gene: 7. Here the CDR3 reads CASSRTGGRETQYF. CDR3 bases: TGTGCCAGCAGCAGAACAGGGGGCAGGGAGACCCAGTACTTC.

This clone was recorded only once. The gene calls are TRBV4-1 and TRBJ1-2; 12 bases are a match to TRBD1. Trimming at V came to 0 bases and at J to 8 bases, leaving 7 bases not matched to a gene. The CDR3 has 16 residues. Per the germline V gene, CDR1 is MGHRA and CDR2 is YSYEKL. The chain's CDR3 is CASSQDLGDRGHGYTF. CDR3 coding DNA: TGCGCCAGCAGCCAAGATTTGGGGGACAGGGGGCACGGCTACACCTTC.

V is TRBV18 and J is TRBJ1-6, with a weak D call TRBD1 (6 bases). Germline lookup yields CDR1 KGHSH and CDR2 LQKENI. This CDR3 contains 16 residues. Trimming shortened V by 1 base and J by 8 bases, and 15 bases separated the two germline ends. CDR3 loop: CASSPLIGGADSPLHF. The CDR3 nucleotides are TGTGCCAGCTCACCACTGATTGGGGGCGCGGATTCACCCCTCCACTTT.

This clone was counted only a few times. The chain has TRBV25-1 and TRBJ1-1; TRBD1 matches 8 bases. V was clipped by 5 bases and J by 11 bases; unmatched bases: 16. This CDR3 region has 15 residues. Germline CDR1 MGHDK, CDR2 SYGVNS. The CDR3 sequence is CASSTYGQGQGGAFF. The CDR3 DNA follows: TGTGCCAGCAGTACCTATGGACAGGGCCAAGGTGGGGCTTTCTTT.

This chain links TRBV29-1 with TRBJ2-3; TRBD1 aligns across 11 bases. The CDR3 extends over 16 amino acids. The V segment lost 4 bases and the J segment 4 bases; nucleotides outside the gene matches: 10. CDR1 SQVTM and CDR2 ANQGSEA come from the germline V gene. In nucleotides, the CDR3 is TGCAGCGTTGTCCAAGGACAGGGGGCGATGGCAGATACGCAGTATTTT. It yields the protein CSVVQGQGAMADTQYF.

The rearrangement joins TRBV19 to TRBJ1-2; the D is unclear. This CDR3 spans 13 amino acids. From germline, CDR1 is LNHDA and CDR2 SQIVND (reference sequence). Trimming took 5 bases from V and 6 from J, leaving 13 bases between them. The CDR3 nucleotides are TGTGCCAGTAGTGTAAGTGGAGTCCATGGCTACACCTTC. This codes for CASSVSGVHGYTF.

This clone was seen just once. In DNA form, the CDR3 reads TGTGCCAGCAGTACAGGACAGGGGGCGCGGGAGACCCAGTACTTC. It codes for CASSTGQGARETQYF. The chain employs TRBV6-5 and TRBJ2-5, with 11 bases identical to TRBD1. CDR3 length equals 15 residues. The V and J ends lost 5 bases and 5 bases, in that order; junction bases with no gene match: 7. CDR1 and CDR2 from the germline V gene are MNHEY and SVGAGI.

V gene TRBV5-1 combines with J gene TRBJ2-7, with a possible D match to TRBD1 (5 bases). The CDR3 has 15 amino acids. The V and J ends lost 1 base and 0 bases respectively, with 11 bases between them. Germline values: CDR1 SGHRS, CDR2 YFSETQ. CDR3: CASSLTGQSSYEQYF. CDR3 nucleotides: TGCGCCAGCAGCTTGACAGGCCAAAGCTCCTACGAGCAGTACTTC.

The rearrangement joins TRBV29-1 to TRBJ1-2; 10 positions agree with TRBD1. CDR1 and CDR2 from the germline V gene are SQVTM and ANQGSEA. J gave up 8 bases and V 4 bases, and 13 bases lay outside the gene matches. There are 15 residues in the CDR3. CDR3 nucleotides: TGCAGCGTTGGCCGAAGGACAGGGGGGACGGGCGGCTACACCTTC. Amino acids: CSVGRRTGGTGGYTF.